The 22 T cell receptor beta chains below come from one sample, sequenced in a study of blood T cell repertoires in COVID-19. Clones were read by immunoSEQ multiplex PCR, and TCRdb kept only the in-frame ones, dropping some. The repertoire has some 31,000 clones, 70% to 90% of them found once; the top ten carry more than 7.5%. Sequencing was performed on peripheral blood. The receptor source for this set is a man older than 75 with active COVID-19.

This chain joins TRBV4-2 and TRBJ1-2; no clear D gene. The CDR3 is made up of 14 amino acids. Trimming shortened V by 3 bases and J by 3 bases, and 11 bases separated the two germline ends. The germline gives CDR1 LGHNA, CDR2 YNFKEQ. The CDR3 is CASSQGVGYYGYTF. In nucleotides, the CDR3 is TGTGCCAGCAGCCAGGGAGTCGGTTACTATGGCTACACCTTC.

This sequence joins TRBV2 and TRBJ1-3; D is uncertain. This CDR3 is 15 amino acids long. Trimming pared 5 bases from V and 1 base from J, leaving 12 bases between. Germline V gene sequence: CDR1 SNHLY, CDR2 FYNNEI. CDR3 protein: CASSPLRKSGNTIYF. The CDR3 DNA reads as TGTGCCAGCAGTCCACTGCGAAAGTCTGGAAACACCATATATTTT.

CDR3: CASSQERQATLYGYTF. CDR3 sequence (DNA): TGCGCCAGCAGCCAAGAACGGCAGGCCACCCTCTATGGCTACACCTTC. The V and J genes are TRBV4-3 and TRBJ1-2; the D is unclear. CDR1 LGHNA and CDR2 YSLEER come from the germline V gene. V was cut by 0 bases and J by 4 bases, with 15 bases left in between. This CDR3 comprises 16 residues.

This chain joins TRBV28 and TRBJ1-1; TRBD1 is a possible D gene (6 bases). V was cut by 4 bases and J by 3 bases, with 18 bases left in between. The germline V gene encodes CDR1 MDHEN and CDR2 SYDVKM. This CDR3 has 16 residues. As DNA, the CDR3 is TGTGCCAGCAGTTCAGGGGACGGGGTCAGGTACACTGAAGCTTTCTTT. This translates into CASSSGDGVRYTEAFF.

The chain carries TRBV29-1 and TRBJ1-1; D remains unclear. The CDR3 contains 13 residues. Germline-derived CDR1 and CDR2 are SQVTM and ANQGSEA. The germline V and J ends were trimmed by 6 bases and 3 bases, with 14 bases remaining between them. The CDR3 coding sequence is TGCAGCGTCAAAATAAGGAGGGACACTGAAGCTTTCTTT. The encoded protein is CSVKIRRDTEAFF.

The chain uses TRBV29-1 and TRBJ1-6, with D tentatively TRBD1 (6 bases). CDR3 length equals 13 residues. Germline CDR1 is SQVTM and CDR2 is ANQGSEA. Trimming removed 6 bases from V and 9 bases from J, with 15 bases in between. The CDR3 DNA follows: TGCAGCGTCAAGACAGGACCGGGTTCACCCCTCCACTTT. Translated: CSVKTGPGSPLHF.

The V call is TRBV28, the J call TRBJ1-2, with D tentatively TRBD1 (5 bases). In germline, CDR1 is MDHEN, CDR2 SYDVKM. This CDR3 is 11 amino acids long. V was pared by 7 bases and J by 3 bases, with 6 bases between. This chain's CDR3 is CASTQDYGYTF. CDR3 sequence (DNA): TGTGCCAGCACACAGGACTATGGCTACACCTTC.

The V gene is TRBV28, the J gene TRBJ2-7; 9 bases line up with TRBD1. The CDR3 spans 15 residues. J was trimmed by 0 bases and V by 3 bases; bases with no gene match: 3. Germline assignment: CDR1 MDHEN and CDR2 SYDVKM. The CDR3 region is CASSFLTGGSYEQYF. For the CDR3, the DNA is TGTGCCAGCAGTTTCTTGACAGGGGGCTCCTACGAGCAGTACTTC.

The rearrangement links TRBV5-6 to TRBJ2-2, with D tentatively TRBD1 (5 bases). Germline CDR1 reads SGHDT; CDR2 reads YYEEEE. V was pared by 8 bases and J by 3 bases, with 11 bases between. The CDR3 totals 13 residues. Here the CDR3 reads CASQQVHTGELFF. The DNA for the CDR3 is TGTGCCAGTCAACAGGTTCACACCGGGGAGCTGTTTTTT.

V usage is TRBV7-3 and J usage is TRBJ1-5, with D possibly TRBD1 on 5 matching bases. The CDR3 is 14 amino acids. The V gene lost 4 bases and the J gene lost 4 bases, with 11 bases spanning the gap. Germline V lookup: CDR1 SGHTA, CDR2 FQGTGA. The CDR3 DNA sequence: TGTGCCAGCAGCTCCGGGGGTATTAATCAGCCCCAGCATTTT. It codes for CASSSGGINQPQHF.

In this sample, this clone turned up a few times. The rearrangement links TRBV7-2 to TRBJ2-7, with a weak D call TRBD1 (5 bases). Trimming took 1 base from V and 3 from J, leaving 7 bases between them. This CDR3 has 13 amino acids. Germline V CDR1 and CDR2: SGHTA, FQGNSA. The CDR3: CASSLEQGYEQYF. The CDR3, as DNA: TGTGCCAGCAGCTTAGAGCAGGGCTACGAGCAGTACTTC.

The V gene is TRBV23-1, the J gene TRBJ1-1, with a possible D match to TRBD1 (6 bases). TRBV23-1 is noted as an ORF with a role that remains uncertain. Trimming removed 4 bases from V and 6 bases from J, with 12 bases in between. The CDR3 loop spans 13 amino acids. The CDR3 nucleotides are TGCGCCAGCAGTCCAGGGGTCTTTGCTGAAGCTTTCTTT. It codes for CASSPGVFAEAFF.

V is TRBV5-1 and J is TRBJ2-3, with TRBD2 as a possible D gene (5 bases). V lost 4 bases to trimming and J lost 6 bases, with 15 bases between them. Germline V lookup: CDR1 SGHRS, CDR2 YFSETQ. The CDR3 has 14 amino acids. CDR3 in amino acids: CASSPTSSYDTQYF. The CDR3 coding sequence is TGCGCCAGCAGCCCCACTAGTTCCTATGATACGCAGTATTTT.

The rearrangement uses TRBV11-2 and TRBJ1-1; D gene uncertain. V lost 2 bases to trimming and J lost 4 bases, with 5 bases between them. The CDR3 has 12 residues. Germline V lookup: CDR1 SGHAT, CDR2 FQNNGV. The chain's CDR3 is CASSLIRTEAFF. The CDR3 DNA is TGTGCCAGCAGCTTAATTCGCACTGAAGCTTTCTTT.

This sequence joins TRBV3-1 (or the pseudogene TRBV3-2) and TRBJ2-5; TRBD1 might be the D (5 bases). The CDR3 spans 13 residues. Germline CDR1 reads LGHDT; CDR2 reads YNNKEL (reference sequence). V lost 5 bases and J 2 bases, leaving 9 bases between the germline ends. CDR3 residues: CASSRTLQETQYF. CDR3 coding DNA: TGTGCCAGCAGCAGGACACTGCAAGAGACCCAGTACTTC.

This sequence joins TRBV2 and TRBJ1-5; D perhaps matches TRBD1 (5 bases). Deletions cut 4 bases from V and 7 bases from J, with 20 bases between. The germline gives CDR1 SNHLY, CDR2 FYNNEI. The length of the CDR3 is 16 residues. The CDR3 is CASSVLGRGRRQPQHF. CDR3 bases: TGTGCCAGCAGTGTCCTCGGGAGGGGACGAAGGCAGCCCCAGCATTTT. The complete variable domain, with remaining parts taken from reference TRBV2 and TRBJ1-5, reads EPEVTQTPSHQVTQMGQEVILRCVPISNHLYFYWYRQILGQKVEFLVSFYNNEISEKSEIFDDQFSVERPDGSNFTLKIRSTKLEDSAMYFCASSVLGRGRRQPQHFGDGTRLSIL.

This chain uses TRBV7-9 with TRBJ1-1; D is possibly TRBD1 (5 bases). V was cut by 2 bases and J by 6 bases, with 22 bases left in between. Germline values: CDR1 SEHNR, CDR2 FQNEAQ (reference sequence). This CDR3 is built from 17 residues. The CDR3 bases are TGTGCCAGCAGCTTATGGGTGGACAAGGTTCTACAGGCTGAAGCTTTCTTT. Amino acid sequence: CASSLWVDKVLQAEAFF.

This chain joins TRBV19 and TRBJ1-1, with 8 bases that match TRBD1. CDR1 is LNHDA and CDR2 is SQIVND in the germline V gene (reference sequence). The CDR3 loop spans 15 amino acids. The ends lost 6 bases at V and 3 bases at J; junction bases unmatched: 9. The CDR3 spells CASSQGTGFYTEAFF. The CDR3, as DNA: TGTGCCAGTAGCCAAGGGACAGGATTTTACACTGAAGCTTTCTTT.

The chain carries TRBV7-2 and TRBJ2-2, with D perhaps TRBD2 (6 bases). This CDR3 region has 17 residues. Germline V gene lookup returns CDR1 SGHTA and CDR2 FQGNSA. The germline V and J ends were trimmed by 1 base and 2 bases, with 14 bases remaining between them. For the CDR3, the DNA is TGTGCCAGCAGCTTAGATTGGGGACTCCTAAACACCGGGGAGCTGTTTTTT. Translating it yields CASSLDWGLLNTGELFF.

This sequence joins TRBV5-1 and TRBJ1-1, with D perhaps matching TRBD1 (5 bases). CDR3 length: 12 amino acids. Germline loops: CDR1 SGHRS, CDR2 YFSETQ. V shed 0 bases and J shed 8 bases, with 8 bases lying between them. CDR3 sequence: CASSLDRTEAFF. CDR3 coding DNA: TGCGCCAGCAGCTTGGATAGGACAGAAGCTTTCTTT.

The chain employs TRBV5-1 and TRBJ2-5; a possible D gene is TRBD1 (6 bases). Germline V CDR1 and CDR2: SGHRS, YFSETQ. The CDR3 loop spans 14 amino acids. V was pared by 4 bases and J by 4 bases, with 14 bases between. For the CDR3, the DNA is TGCGCCAGCAGCCCAGGACAGTCGACAGAGACCCAGTACTTC. It is translated as CASSPGQSTETQYF.

This clone came up once. V gene TRBV18 combines with J gene TRBJ1-1; TRBD1 is a possible D gene (6 bases). The CDR3 has 14 residues. The ends were cut back, 3 bases at V and 1 base at J, with 9 bases in the middle. From germline, CDR1 is KGHSH and CDR2 LQKENI. This chain's CDR3 is CASSPTGTNTEAFF. CDR3 sequence (DNA): TGTGCCAGCTCACCCACAGGGACGAACACTGAAGCTTTCTTT.